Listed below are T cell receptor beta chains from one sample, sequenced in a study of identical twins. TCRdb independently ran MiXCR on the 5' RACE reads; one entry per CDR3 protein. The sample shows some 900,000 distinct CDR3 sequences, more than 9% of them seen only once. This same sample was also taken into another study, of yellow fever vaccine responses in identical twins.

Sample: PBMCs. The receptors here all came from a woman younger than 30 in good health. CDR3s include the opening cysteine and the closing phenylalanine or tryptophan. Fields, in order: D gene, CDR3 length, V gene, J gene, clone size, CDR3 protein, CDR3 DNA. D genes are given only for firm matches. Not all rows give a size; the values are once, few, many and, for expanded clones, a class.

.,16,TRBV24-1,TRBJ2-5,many,CATSDFLRGRPETQYF,TGTGCCACCAGTGATTTCCTCAGAGGCAGGCCAGAGACCCAGTACTTC
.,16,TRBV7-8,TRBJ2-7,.,CASSVPWSRTYYEQYF,TGTGCCAGCAGCGTACCCTGGTCCAGAACCTACTACGAGCAGTACTTC
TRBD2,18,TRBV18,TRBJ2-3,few,CASSPRRSGKKYTDTQYF,TGTGCCAGCTCACCACGTCGTAGCGGGAAGAAATACACAGATACGCAGTATTTT
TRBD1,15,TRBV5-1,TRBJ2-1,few,CASSPDREAYNEQFF,TGCGCCAGCAGTCCTGACAGGGAAGCCTACAATGAGCAGTTCTTC
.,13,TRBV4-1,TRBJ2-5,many,CASSQALQETQYF,TGCGCCAGCAGCCAGGCCCTCCAAGAGACCCAGTACTTC
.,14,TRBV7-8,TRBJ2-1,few,CASSLEGRSNEQFF,TGTGCCAGCAGCTTAGAGGGTCGGAGCAATGAGCAGTTCTTC
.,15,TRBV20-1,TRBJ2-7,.,CSARDARGGSYEQYF,TGCAGTGCTAGAGATGCACGAGGGGGCTCCTACGAGCAGTACTTC
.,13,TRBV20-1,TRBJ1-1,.,CSAREGVSTEAFF,TGCAGTGCTAGAGAGGGAGTTTCCACTGAAGCTTTCTTT
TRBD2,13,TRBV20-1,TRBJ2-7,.,CSASIAGDPKQYF,TGCAGTGCTTCTATAGCGGGAGACCCCAAGCAGTACTTC
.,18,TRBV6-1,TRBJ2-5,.,CASTLHGGDTLWGETQYF,TGTGCCAGCACCCTCCACGGCGGGGACACCCTATGGGGAGAGACCCAGTACTTC
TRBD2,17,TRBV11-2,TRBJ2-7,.,CTSSSLGLAGVSYEQYF,TGTACCAGCAGCTCCCTTGGACTAGCGGGAGTATCCTACGAGCAGTACTTC
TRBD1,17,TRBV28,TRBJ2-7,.,CASSFSQTGANSYEQYF,TGTGCCAGCAGTTTTTCCCAGACAGGGGCTAACTCCTACGAGCAGTACTTC